Many counts were recorded for the clone carrying this T cell receptor (beta chain). Its antigen is unidentified. The sample belongs to a study of T-cell reconstitution after alpha-beta-depleted transplantation in children. Using unique molecular identifiers, the investigators prepared the TCRbeta library. TCRdb redid the calling of the PCR reads with MiXCR, one entry per CDR3 protein. Of hundreds of thousands of distinct CDR3 sequences in the sample, around 7.5% were seen once. Whole-study results and caveats: About two months after transplant, alpha-beta T cells reportedly came from several hundred expanded graft clones.

The receptor was isolated from a male patient aged 10-17 years who had a stem cell transplant for acute lymphoblastic leukemia, so the T cells may come from the graft donor. Here the sequenced sample was PBMCs, mostly from graft donor cells, taken 180 days after TCRalphabeta/CD19-depleted stem cell transplant.

CDR3 in amino acids: CSVDKGSYNEQFF. The CDR3 DNA is TGCAGCGTTGACAAGGGAAGCTACAATGAGCAGTTCTTC. This chain joins TRBV29-1 and TRBJ2-1; D remains ambiguous. V was shortened by 3 bases and J by 3 bases, with 9 bases between the two germline ends. Germline CDR1 SQVTM, CDR2 ANQGSEA. The CDR3 consists of 13 residues.